This TCR beta chain was obtained from a study of Ad26.COV2.S vaccination and SARS-CoV-2 variants. The overall study: Intramuscular Ad26.COV2.S doses were given once or twice, 56 days apart.

Sample treatment: some 20 received Ad26.COV2.S at low or high dose, single or two shots; about five received placebo; per-sample allocation not given. Day 63 after the first injection of vaccine or placebo was the sampling time. The administered vaccine (an Ad26 vector) expressed Wuhan-strain SARS-CoV-2 spike. Assay used: immunoSEQ multiplex PCR; TCRdb lists only in-frame clones, some missing. The sample records 350,000 to 500,000 clones, 88% being singletons. The sample was peripheral blood, taken in a trial of Ad26.COV2.S vaccine versus placebo. The sequence derives from a person aged 18-60 years who received the Ad26.COV2.S COVID-19 vaccine or a placebo.

In DNA, the CDR3 is TGTGCCAGCAGCCATGTGCCGGGACAGGGACCCACAGATACGCAGTATTTT. This encodes CASSHVPGQGPTDTQYF. V and J are TRBV7-2 and TRBJ2-3, with 9 bases matching TRBD1. The CDR3 is made up of 17 amino acids. J gave up 2 bases and V 5 bases, and 11 bases lay outside the gene matches. Germline CDR1 and CDR2: SGHTA and FQGNSA.